The clone carrying this T cell receptor beta chain was observed once. The antigen is undetermined. This sample is drawn from a study of cytomegalovirus exposure and HLA in healthy donors. Study-wide results and limits: V- and J-gene trimming of TCR beta was linked (in a later analysis) to a missense DCLRE1C variant.

The PCR used 60 Vbeta and 13 Jbeta primers. TCRdb keeps only in-frame clones here, not all; method: immunoSEQ multiplex PCR. The repertoire includes 170,000 or so clones, 77% of them detected once, and more than 3% sits in the top ten. The sequence was collected from an older woman in good health and CMV-seropositive. The sequenced sample was PBMCs.

CDR3 sequence reads: CASRGQGIYEQYF. DNA for the CDR3: TGTGCCAGCCGGGGACAGGGAATCTACGAGCAGTACTTC. This chain joins TRBV27 and TRBJ2-7; the match to TRBD1 covers 9 bases. This CDR3 is 13 amino acids long. Germline CDR1 is MNHEY and CDR2 is SMNVEV (reference sequence). The trim removed 8 bases at V and 3 bases at J, leaving 5 bases unmatched.